This TCR beta chain was sequenced in a study of OX40 agonist ivuxolimab in advanced cancers. Study in general: People who had prior anti-PD-1, anti-PD-L1 or anti-CTLA-4 therapy could take part, and roughly 40% had some.

Looked up from germline, CDR1 is SGHNT and CDR2 is YENEEA. V was cut by 2 bases and J by 0 bases, with 8 bases left in between. The CDR3 is 15 amino acids. Method: immunoSEQ multiplex PCR; TCRdb's copy keeps in-frame clones and lacks some. This sample has fewer than 50,000 clones, with 89% found just once. V and J are TRBV11-3 and TRBJ2-1, with unresolved D. Sequencing was performed on CD4+ or CD8+ T cells sorted from blood, taken in a trial of the OX40 agonist ivuxolimab. This TCR came from an adult with an advanced solid tumor such as melanoma, head and neck, liver or kidney cancer. CDR3 residues: CASSLRASSYNEQFF. The CDR3 bases are TGTGCCAGCAGCTTACGGGCCAGCTCCTACAATGAGCAGTTCTTC.